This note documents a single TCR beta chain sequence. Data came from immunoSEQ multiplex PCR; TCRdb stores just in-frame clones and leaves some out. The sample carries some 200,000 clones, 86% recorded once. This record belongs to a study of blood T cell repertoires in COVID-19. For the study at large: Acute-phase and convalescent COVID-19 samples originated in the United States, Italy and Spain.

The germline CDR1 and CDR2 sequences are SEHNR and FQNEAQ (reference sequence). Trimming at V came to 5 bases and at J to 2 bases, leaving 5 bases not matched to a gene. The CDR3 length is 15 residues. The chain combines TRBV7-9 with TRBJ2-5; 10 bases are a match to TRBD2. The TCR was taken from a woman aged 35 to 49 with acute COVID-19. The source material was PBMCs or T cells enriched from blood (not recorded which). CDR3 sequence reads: CASSPSGGEQETQYF. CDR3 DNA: TGTGCCAGCAGCCCTAGCGGGGGAGAACAAGAGACCCAGTACTTC.